Below are 20 T cell receptor beta chains sequenced from a single sample in a study of PD-1 blockade in classical Hodgkin lymphoma. Autologous stem cell transplantation was followed by relapse in every patient, and brentuximab vedotin exposure varied. The assay was immunoSEQ multiplex PCR, and TCRdb's table has in-frame clones only and misses some. The sample lists about 43,000 clones, approximately 70% occurring once. The material sequenced was peripheral blood mononuclear cells (PBMCs), taken before the second cycle of nivolumab. These receptors came from a human donor with classical Hodgkin lymphoma.

The chain couples TRBV6-4 to TRBJ1-5; D is ambiguous. This CDR3 has 11 residues. CDR1 and CDR2 from the germline V gene are MRHNA and SNTAGT. CDR3 protein: CALDENQPQHF. In nucleotides, the CDR3 is TGTGCGTTAGACGAGAATCAGCCCCAGCATTTT.

The chain recombines TRBV28 with TRBJ2-6, with 7 bases matching TRBD2. CDR1 MDHEN and CDR2 SYDVKM come from the germline V gene. With 6 bases clipped from V and 3 bases from J, the junction kept 5 bases outside the gene matches. There are 15 residues in the CDR3. The CDR3: CASSLTSVGANVLTF. CDR3 sequence (DNA): TGTGCCAGCAGCTTAACTAGCGTTGGGGCCAACGTCCTGACTTTC. Full variable domain (outside the CDR3, taken from reference TRBV28 and TRBJ2-6): DVKVTQSSRYLVKRTGEKVFLECVQDMDHENMFWYRQDPGLGLRLIYFSYDVKMKEKGDIPEGYSVSREKKERFSLILESASTNQTSMYLCASSLTSVGANVLTFGAGSRLTVL.

This chain links TRBV10-3 with TRBJ1-2; TRBD1 is a possible D gene (6 bases). CDR1 and CDR2 (germline): ENHRY, SYGVKD. The length of the CDR3 is 13 residues. V lost 11 bases and J 0 bases, leaving 13 bases between the germline ends. DNA for the CDR3: TGTGCCTCAGGGGCCCTAACTAACTATGGCTACACCTTC. It codes for CASGALTNYGYTF.

This clone has a handful of counts. This sequence joins TRBV18 and TRBJ2-1, with D perhaps TRBD1 (6 bases). Per germline, CDR1 KGHSH and CDR2 LQKENI. Deletions cut 3 bases from V and 4 bases from J, with 10 bases between. The CDR3 length is 14 residues. Here the CDR3 reads CASSPDGQYNEQFF. In DNA form, the CDR3 reads TGTGCCAGCTCACCTGACGGACAGTACAATGAGCAGTTCTTC.

This clone has just a few counts. The chain employs TRBV10-2 and TRBJ1-2, with unresolved D. Germline lookup yields CDR1 WSHSY and CDR2 SAAADI. CDR3 length equals 17 residues. V was cut by 0 bases and J by 5 bases, with 19 bases left in between. CDR3 amino acids: CASSESGGEGRQYGYTF. The DNA for the CDR3 is TGCGCCAGCAGTGAGTCGGGTGGGGAGGGCCGCCAATATGGCTACACCTTC.

V and J are TRBV30 and TRBJ2-2; tentative D call: TRBD2 (7 bases). The ends were cut back, 2 bases at V and 9 bases at J, with 31 bases in the middle. Germline-derived CDR1 and CDR2 are GTSNPN and SVGIG (reference sequence). The CDR3 sequence is 19 residues long. This CDR3 is CAWSRSGDRRDNGRRELFF. DNA for the CDR3: TGTGCCTGGAGTAGAAGCGGGGACCGGAGGGACAACGGACGACGGGAGCTGTTTTTT.

V usage is TRBV30 and J usage is TRBJ1-1; no clear D. This CDR3 has 14 residues. V was pared by 8 bases and J by 0 bases, with 16 bases between. Germline CDR1 and CDR2: GTSNPN and SVGIG (reference sequence). CDR3 in DNA: TGTGCCCTGATACCCTACTTATTGAACACTGAAGCTTTCTTT. As protein: CALIPYLLNTEAFF.

The V gene is TRBV29-1, the J gene TRBJ2-1; no reliable D call. V lost 3 bases, J lost 4 bases, and 10 bases lay in between. Germline loops: CDR1 SQVTM, CDR2 ANQGSEA. This CDR3 is built from 13 residues. The CDR3 is CSVEPQGYNEQFF. In nucleotides, the CDR3 is TGCAGCGTTGAGCCCCAAGGGTACAATGAGCAGTTCTTC.

The rearrangement links TRBV10-3 to TRBJ2-3, with 12 bases fitting TRBD2. Germline trimming cut 8 bases from V and 5 bases from J; bases unmatched to any gene: 2. In germline, CDR1 is ENHRY, CDR2 SYGVKD. The CDR3 has 13 amino acids. CDR3 DNA sequence: TGTGCCATCTTACTAGCGGGAGGAGATACGCAGTATTTT. Residues: CAILLAGGDTQYF.

This chain links TRBV27 with TRBJ2-7; possibly TRBD2 for D (6 bases). The CDR3 is 12 amino acids. Germline V gene sequence: CDR1 MNHEY, CDR2 SMNVEV (reference sequence). Trimming shortened V by 10 bases and J by 2 bases, and 12 bases separated the two germline ends. The CDR3 nucleotides are TGTGCCACCGGGACGGGAGCCTACGAGCAGTACTTC. Translating it yields CATGTGAYEQYF.

In nucleotides, the CDR3 is TGCGCCAGCAGCCAAGACTGGGGTAGCCATGGCTACACCTTC. Translating it yields CASSQDWGSHGYTF. The V and J genes are TRBV4-3 and TRBJ1-2, with no clear D. This CDR3 region has 14 residues. From germline, CDR1 is LGHNA and CDR2 YSLEER. V lost 0 bases and J lost 6, with 11 bases in between.

This sequence joins TRBV7-9 and TRBJ2-1; D is undetermined. Trimming pared 5 bases from V and 8 bases from J, leaving 10 bases between. Germline CDR1 is SEHNR and CDR2 is FQNEAQ (reference sequence). The CDR3 is 12 amino acids. The CDR3 sequence is CASSISSDEQFF. CDR3 DNA: TGTGCCAGCAGCATTAGTTCGGATGAGCAGTTCTTC.

The chain uses TRBV13 and TRBJ2-5; D possibly corresponds to TRBD2 (6 bases). The CDR3 is made up of 15 amino acids. The V gene lost 4 bases and the J gene lost 5 bases, with 17 bases spanning the gap. The germline gives CDR1 PRHDT, CDR2 FYEKMQ (reference sequence). The DNA of the CDR3 is TGTGCCAGCAGCTCAGACGGCGAGGGGAGGGAGACCCAGTACTTC. It is translated as CASSSDGEGRETQYF.

V and J are TRBV18 and TRBJ1-1, with D hard to call. Germline loops: CDR1 KGHSH, CDR2 LQKENI. Trimming left V 4 bases short and J 4 bases short, with 10 bases between. CDR3 length: 13 amino acids. DNA of the CDR3: TGTGCCAGCTCACGATTGATTCGCACTGAAGCTTTCTTT. It is translated as CASSRLIRTEAFF. Variable domain in full (rest from reference TRBV18 and TRBJ1-1): NAGVMQNPRHLVRRRGQEARLRCSPMKGHSHVYWYRQLPEEGLKFMVYLQKENIIDESGMPKERFSAEFPKEGPSILRIQQVVRGDSAAYFCASSRLIRTEAFFGQGTRLTVV.

V gene TRBV6-4 combines with J gene TRBJ2-3; the match to TRBD2 covers 9 bases. This CDR3 comprises 15 residues. The J segment lost 6 bases and the V segment lost 3 bases, leaving 7 bases of the junction unmatched. The germline V gene has CDR1 MRHNA and CDR2 SNTAGT. The CDR3 DNA follows: TGTGCCAGCAGTGATGGCGGGAGGGCCGGGGATACGCAGTATTTT. Translating gives CASSDGGRAGDTQYF.

The chain links TRBV6-5 to TRBJ2-7; D unclear. Trimming took 2 bases from V and 4 from J, leaving 9 bases between them. This CDR3 has 13 amino acids. Germline V gives CDR1 MNHEY, CDR2 SVGAGI. CDR3 sequence (DNA): TGTGCCAGCAGTTACGGGGTCCAATACGAGCAGTACTTC. Encoded protein: CASSYGVQYEQYF.

The chain joins TRBV7-2 to TRBJ2-1, with 10 positions matching TRBD2. The trim removed 0 bases at V and 7 bases at J, leaving 6 bases unmatched. From germline, CDR1 is SGHTA and CDR2 FQGNSA. CDR3 length: 16 amino acids. The CDR3 loop reads CASSLANLAGVNEQFF. The CDR3 DNA follows: TGTGCCAGCAGCTTAGCGAACCTAGCGGGAGTTAATGAGCAGTTCTTC.

The rearrangement joins TRBV27 to TRBJ2-1; TRBD2 matches 12 bases. Germline V gives CDR1 MNHEY, CDR2 SMNVEV (reference sequence). Trimming took 6 bases from V and 5 from J; bases not matched to a gene: 2. This CDR3 has 14 residues. The CDR3 sequence: CASRTSGSNNEQFF. The CDR3 nucleotides are TGTGCCAGCAGGACTAGCGGGAGTAACAATGAGCAGTTCTTC.

CDR3 residues: CSVEVLNYGYTF. In DNA, the CDR3 is TGCAGCGTTGAAGTGCTGAACTATGGCTACACCTTC. This chain links TRBV29-1 with TRBJ1-2, with unresolved D. With 1 base removed from V and 2 bases from J, the gap between germline ends came to 5 bases. CDR3 size: 12 residues. CDR1 is SQVTM and CDR2 is ANQGSEA in the germline V gene.

The rearrangement uses TRBV11-3 and TRBJ1-1; 9 bases align to TRBD1. Germline V gives CDR1 SGHNT, CDR2 YENEEA. This CDR3 has 16 residues. J gave up 4 bases and V 3 bases, and 9 bases lay outside the gene matches. CDR3 DNA: TGTGCCAGCAGCTTGACGGGGACAGGGATGGGCACTGAAGCTTTCTTT. It encodes CASSLTGTGMGTEAFF.